The 27 T cell receptor beta chains below were found in one sample sequenced in a study of PD-L1 blockade in urothelial cancer. Method: immunoSEQ multiplex PCR; TCRdb's copy keeps in-frame clones and lacks some. The data show under 60,000 clones, approximately 86% seen once. The time point: peripheral blood 6 weeks after treatment start. Source: PBMCs, taken around atezolizumab (anti-PD-L1) treatment. The receptor set was obtained from a man aged 60 to 75 with urothelial cancer.

CDR3 coding DNA: TGCGCCAGCAGCCAAGGAGGGATCACTGAAGCTTTCTTT. It specifies CASSQGGITEAFF. V gene TRBV4-3 combines with J gene TRBJ1-1; D ambiguous. In germline, CDR1 is LGHNA, CDR2 YSLEER. V lost 1 base, J lost 4 bases, and 7 bases lay in between. The CDR3 sequence is 13 residues long.

The V and J genes are TRBV6-1 and TRBJ2-1, with unresolved D. Germline V gives CDR1 MNHNS, CDR2 SASEGT. The CDR3 spans 14 residues. Trimming took off 3 bases at V and 5 bases at J, with 11 bases between the two ends. CDR3 loop: CASSDPRKHNEQFF. In DNA, the CDR3 is TGTGCCAGCAGTGACCCGCGGAAACACAATGAGCAGTTCTTC.

The chain employs TRBV6-6 and TRBJ2-1, with 7 bases that match TRBD2. V lost 2 bases to trimming and J lost 8 bases; unmatched junction nucleotides: 12. Germline lookup yields CDR1 MNHNY and CDR2 SVGAGI (reference sequence). The CDR3 sequence is 16 residues long. CDR3: CASSYLREPPGDEQFF. Written as DNA, the CDR3 is TGTGCCAGCAGTTACCTGCGGGAGCCCCCGGGGGATGAGCAGTTCTTC.

The chain combines TRBV27 with TRBJ2-3; 9 nucleotides match TRBD2. Germline V gene sequence: CDR1 MNHEY, CDR2 SMNVEV (reference sequence). The V gene end was trimmed by 7 bases and the J gene end by 3 bases; junction bases not matched to a gene: 2. The CDR3 spans 13 residues. The CDR3 nucleotides read TGTGCCAGCAAAGCGGGGGGAACAGATACGCAGTATTTT. Amino acids: CASKAGGTDTQYF.

This chain links TRBV5-1 with TRBJ2-2, with D perhaps matching TRBD2 (6 bases). Trimming shortened V by 4 bases and J by 6 bases, and 13 bases separated the two germline ends. The CDR3 has 14 residues. Germline assignment: CDR1 SGHRS and CDR2 YFSETQ. The CDR3 DNA reads TGCGCCAGCAGCCGTCCTAGCGAAGCCGGGGAGCTGTTTTTT. It yields the protein CASSRPSEAGELFF.

J is TRBJ1-6 and V is TRBV13, with 7 bases identical to TRBD1. Trimming took 4 bases from V and 4 from J; bases not matched to a gene: 10. The CDR3 spans 17 residues. Germline V gene data show CDR1 as PRHDT and CDR2 as FYEKMQ (reference sequence). CDR3 nucleotide sequence: TGTGCCAGCAGCTCAATCCATCAGGGACAGTATAATTCACCCCTCCACTTT. Encoded protein: CASSSIHQGQYNSPLHF.

The rearrangement joins TRBV19 to TRBJ1-5; D not certain. Germline values: CDR1 LNHDA, CDR2 SQIVND (reference sequence). V was cut by 1 base and J by 8 bases, with 12 bases left in between. The CDR3 is made up of 14 amino acids. Written as DNA, the CDR3 is TGTGCCAGTAGTATAGCAAACAGTTGGGAGCCCCAGCATTTT. Its protein is CASSIANSWEPQHF.

J is TRBJ1-3 and V is TRBV7-9; maybe TRBD1 (6 bases). The germline gives CDR1 SEHNR, CDR2 FQNEAQ (reference sequence). The CDR3 runs to 15 residues. The ends were cut back, 6 bases at V and 4 bases at J, with 16 bases in the middle. CDR3 nucleotides: TGTGCCAGCAGTAGAACCGGGACACCCGGAAACACCATATATTTT. This sequence encodes CASSRTGTPGNTIYF.

V gene TRBV5-1 combines with J gene TRBJ2-5; possible D gene TRBD1, 5 bases. Trimming removed 0 bases from V and 4 bases from J, with 13 bases in between. CDR3 length equals 15 residues. Germline V gene data show CDR1 as SGHRS and CDR2 as YFSETQ. The CDR3: CASSLASQGVETQYF. DNA for the CDR3: TGCGCCAGCAGCTTGGCCTCGCAGGGCGTAGAGACCCAGTACTTC.

The J gene is TRBJ1-1, the V gene TRBV27; 7 bases align to TRBD1. V lost 7 bases, J lost 0 bases, and 8 bases stayed unmatched. Germline V gene lookup returns CDR1 MNHEY and CDR2 SMNVEV (reference sequence). This CDR3 comprises 15 residues. The CDR3 here is CASTRQGYMNTEAFF. CDR3 bases: TGTGCCAGCACCAGACAGGGATACATGAACACTGAAGCTTTCTTT.

The V and J genes are TRBV15 and TRBJ1-5; D not resolved. V lost 3 bases and J lost 3, with 9 bases in between. This CDR3 spans 14 amino acids. CDR1 LNHNV and CDR2 YYDKDF come from the germline V gene (reference sequence). DNA for the CDR3: TGTGCCACCAGCAGGCCGGGAGACAATCAGCCCCAGCATTTT. Translated, it gives CATSRPGDNQPQHF.

The chain couples TRBV7-9 to TRBJ2-1, with 7 bases that match TRBD1. The CDR3 has 14 amino acids. Germline CDR1 reads SEHNR; CDR2 reads FQNEAQ (reference sequence). V shed 5 bases and J 8 bases; nucleotides not matched to a gene: 9. As DNA, the CDR3 is TGTGCCAGCAGCCCCTCGACAGGGTGGGATGAGCAGTTCTTC. This codes for CASSPSTGWDEQFF. Full variable domain (remainder filled in from reference TRBV7-9 and TRBJ2-1): DTGVSQNPRHKITKRGQNVTFRCDPISEHNRLYWYRQTLGQGPEFLTYFQNEAQLEKSRLLSDRFSAERPKGSFSTLEIQRTEQGDSAMYLCASSPSTGWDEQFFGPGTRLTVL.

The genes are TRBV7-2 and TRBJ1-4; D ambiguous. Looked up from germline, CDR1 is SGHTA and CDR2 is FQGNSA. The CDR3 runs 14 residues. V lost 1 base and J lost 5, with 8 bases in between. This chain's CDR3 is CASSLVRGNEKLFF. CDR3 DNA sequence: TGTGCCAGCAGCTTAGTTAGAGGGAATGAAAAACTGTTTTTT.

The chain employs TRBV6-5 and TRBJ1-1; 7 positions match TRBD1. The CDR3 is made up of 15 amino acids. CDR1 and CDR2 (germline): MNHEY, SVGAGI. J gave up 1 base and V 1 base, and 3 bases lay outside the gene matches. The CDR3 loop is CASSYFNRGNTEAFF. DNA of the CDR3: TGTGCCAGCAGTTACTTTAACAGGGGGAACACTGAAGCTTTCTTT.

The rearrangement uses TRBV14 and TRBJ2-7; TRBD1 is a possible D gene (6 bases). Trimming removed 0 bases from V and 3 bases from J, with 12 bases in between. There are 15 residues in the CDR3. Germline CDR1 SGHDN, CDR2 FVKESK. CDR3: CASSQEQQGYYEQYF. The DNA of the CDR3 is TGTGCCAGCAGCCAAGAACAACAGGGCTACTACGAGCAGTACTTC.

The genes are TRBV5-1 and TRBJ1-6; no definite D call. This CDR3 comprises 13 residues. Germline assignment: CDR1 SGHRS and CDR2 YFSETQ. Trimming took off 4 bases at V and 6 bases at J, with 8 bases between the two ends. The CDR3 protein is CASSRAGNSPLHF. The CDR3 DNA is TGCGCCAGCAGCCGGGCGGGTAATTCACCCCTCCACTTT.

The J gene is TRBJ2-7, the V gene TRBV5-1; 8 bases match TRBD1. Germline CDR1 SGHRS, CDR2 YFSETQ. Trimming took 4 bases from V and 6 from J; bases not matched to a gene: 9. This CDR3 has 14 residues. The CDR3 coding sequence is TGCGCCAGCAGCCGAGGACAGGGTTTGAGCGAGCAGTACTTC. This translates into CASSRGQGLSEQYF.

Details on this clone: At the DNA level, this CDR3 is encoded by other sequences in the same sample as well. The rearrangement joins TRBV5-6 to TRBJ2-1, with 9 bases aligning to TRBD2. The junction had 4 bases not matched to a gene; V was cut back by 2 bases and J by 4 bases. CDR3 length equals 15 residues. The germline gives CDR1 SGHDT, CDR2 YYEEEE. The CDR3 is CASSLGLAGYNEQFF. The CDR3 coding sequence is TGTGCCAGCAGCTTAGGCCTAGCGGGGTACAATGAGCAGTTCTTC. Full variable domain (rest looked up from reference TRBV5-6 and TRBJ2-1): DAGVTQSPTHLIKTRGQQVTLRCSPKSGHDTVSWYQQALGQGPQFIFQYYEEEERQRGNFPDRFSGHQFPNYSSELNVNALLLGDSALYLCASSLGLAGYNEQFFGPGTRLTVL.

The rearrangement joins TRBV5-1 to TRBJ2-2; 9 bases fit TRBD1. The CDR3 runs to 16 residues. V was clipped by 2 bases and J by 1 base; unmatched bases: 3. Per germline, CDR1 SGHRS and CDR2 YFSETQ. The CDR3 DNA sequence: TGCGCCAGCAGCTTAACAGGGGGCTTGAACACCGGGGAGCTGTTTTTT. Its translation is CASSLTGGLNTGELFF.

The genes are TRBV5-1 and TRBJ1-1; possible D gene TRBD1, 6 bases. The CDR3 is made up of 16 amino acids. Germline V gene sequence: CDR1 SGHRS, CDR2 YFSETQ. Trimming took off 4 bases at V and 2 bases at J, with 18 bases between the two ends. The CDR3 sequence is CASSQVVTGPNTEAFF. DNA of the CDR3: TGCGCCAGCAGCCAGGTGGTGACAGGACCTAACACTGAAGCTTTCTTT.

The rearrangement links TRBV29-1 to TRBJ1-1; 8 bases are a match to TRBD1. The length of the CDR3 is 13 residues. The germline V gene encodes CDR1 SQVTM and CDR2 ANQGSEA. The V and J ends lost 6 bases and 6 bases, in that order; junction bases with no gene match: 9. The CDR3 region has the DNA TGCAGCGTAGAATCAGGGGGCAGCCCTGAAGCTTTCTTT. Protein sequence: CSVESGGSPEAFF.

The V call is TRBV5-6, the J call TRBJ2-3, with D possibly matching TRBD1 (5 bases). Deletions cut 0 bases from V and 4 bases from J, with 12 bases between. Germline V gene sequence: CDR1 SGHDT, CDR2 YYEEEE. The CDR3 is 15 residues long. The CDR3 protein is CASSLVREGADTQYF. CDR3 bases: TGTGCCAGCAGCTTGGTAAGGGAAGGGGCAGATACGCAGTATTTT.

This clone was seen once. V usage is TRBV28 and J usage is TRBJ2-7; 11 bases match TRBD2. CDR3 length: 14 amino acids. Germline values: CDR1 MDHEN, CDR2 SYDVKM. The V and J ends lost 3 bases and 7 bases, in that order; junction bases with no gene match: 5. Here the CDR3 reads CASSFLAGGREQYF. As DNA, the CDR3 is TGTGCCAGCAGTTTCCTAGCGGGGGGTAGGGAGCAGTACTTC. The complete variable domain, with remaining parts taken from reference TRBV28 and TRBJ2-7, reads DVKVTQSSRYLVKRTGEKVFLECVQDMDHENMFWYRQDPGLGLRLIYFSYDVKMKEKGDIPEGYSVSREKKERFSLILESASTNQTSMYLCASSFLAGGREQYFGPGTRLTVT.

This clone appeared a single time. This rearrangement joins TRBV18 to TRBJ1-2; 7 bases are a match to TRBD1. This CDR3 comprises 15 residues. The junction had 2 bases not matched to a gene; V was cut back by 0 bases and J by 1 base. Germline V gives CDR1 KGHSH, CDR2 LQKENI. The CDR3 DNA reads TGTGCCAGCTCACCACCGGACAGGCGTAACTATGGCTACACCTTC. Protein sequence: CASSPPDRRNYGYTF.

The genes are TRBV6-1 and TRBJ1-6; TRBD1 agrees at 7 bases. The J segment lost 7 bases and the V segment lost 7 bases, leaving 7 bases of the junction unmatched. Germline-derived CDR1 and CDR2 are MNHNS and SASEGT. This CDR3 comprises 14 residues. The CDR3 DNA is TGTGCCAGCATCCTGGACAGGCTGAATTCACCCCTCCACTTT. Translation: CASILDRLNSPLHF.

V gene TRBV25-1 combines with J gene TRBJ1-1, with 7 nucleotides matching TRBD1. Germline assignment: CDR1 MGHDK and CDR2 SYGVNS. The CDR3 length is 15 residues. V shed 1 base, J shed 4 bases, and the junction held 6 bases outside the gene matches. CDR3 protein: CASSESRGRGTEAFF. The CDR3, as DNA: TGTGCCAGCAGTGAATCTAGGGGGCGCGGCACTGAAGCTTTCTTT. Variable domain in full (rest from reference TRBV25-1 and TRBJ1-1): EADIYQTPRYLVIGTGKKITLECSQTMGHDKMYWYQQDPGMELHLIHYSYGVNSTEKGDLSSESTVSRIRTEHFPLTLESARPSHTSQYLCASSESRGRGTEAFFGQGTRLTVV.

The genes are TRBV5-6 and TRBJ1-2, with D possibly being TRBD1 (5 bases). The CDR3 is made up of 13 amino acids. Germline loops: CDR1 SGHDT, CDR2 YYEEEE. With 1 base removed from V and 8 bases from J, the gap between germline ends came to 12 bases. CDR3 sequence: CASSLIRGKGYTF. The CDR3 DNA sequence: TGTGCCAGCAGCTTGATACGGGGGAAGGGCTACACCTTC.